Reported below is one TCR beta chain. These data are taken from a study of blood T cell repertoires in COVID-19. Looking at the study overall: COVID-19 samples from acute and convalescent phases originated in the United States, Italy and Spain. PBMCs, B-cell-depleted T cells, or T cells were the source of the cDNA or gDNA that made up the material.

V shed 0 bases and J shed 3 bases, with 9 bases lying between them. Germline V CDR1 and CDR2: MNHEY, SMNVEV (reference sequence). The CDR3 covers 15 residues. Original processing notes: Cell counts per sample came from amplifying reference gene primers. The assay was immunoSEQ multiplex PCR, and TCRdb's table has in-frame clones only and misses some. V, J and clone size are taken as reported in that table, and D and trimming were inferred from the DNA itself. The repertoire holds around 230,000 clones, with 88% as singletons. The sample taken for sequencing was peripheral blood. This receptor was obtained from a man in his forties or fifties with acute or convalescent COVID-19. The chain recombines TRBV27 with TRBJ1-3; TRBD1 might be the D (5 bases). The CDR3 sequence is CASSLSGVDGNTIYF. The CDR3, as DNA: TGTGCCAGCAGTTTATCAGGGGTGGATGGAAACACCATATATTTT.